Listed below are T cell receptor beta chains from one sample, sequenced in a study of low-dose radiotherapy and immunotherapy resistance in tumors. TCRdb recomputed calls from the reads with MiXCR, one row per CDR3 protein. The data contain about 60,000 distinct CDR3 sequences, under 30% of them seen just once; the ten biggest clones take up around 5%. Sequences were derived from PBMCs, sampled before treatment. The source of these receptors is a male donor with prostate cancer. Both conserved end residues are part of each CDR3. The order of the fields is V gene, J gene, D gene, CDR3 protein. D genes are given only for firm matches.

>TRBV7-9|TRBJ2-5|.
CASSPEGGRGETQYF
>TRBV7-9|TRBJ1-2|TRBD1
CASSGRDRGVGYTF
>TRBV14|TRBJ2-3|TRBD1
CASSHGQAITDTQYF
>TRBV5-1|TRBJ2-3|TRBD2
CASSYDSGSTDTQYF
>TRBV4-1|TRBJ2-1|.
CASSQERRSGSYNEQFF
>TRBV20-1|TRBJ1-5|.
CSAASGDQPQHF
>TRBV11-2|TRBJ1-1|.
CASSPLRDTEAFF
>TRBV14|TRBJ2-5|TRBD2
CASSRTGRAQAGQETQYF
>TRBV7-9|TRBJ1-2|TRBD1
CASSSGTGRGYTF
>TRBV7-3|TRBJ1-2|.
CASSLTGSDYGYTF
>TRBV21-1|TRBJ2-1|.
CASSKWGLAGGANEQFF
>TRBV5-1|TRBJ1-3|.
CASSTGPGNTIYF
>TRBV19|TRBJ1-6|.
CASSPARLANSPLHF
>TRBV5-1|TRBJ2-1|TRBD2
CASSFGLAGVHYNEQFF
>TRBV10-3|TRBJ2-3|.
CAISEGLLADTQYF
>TRBV29-1|TRBJ1-1|.
CSVQNTEAFF
>TRBV7-6|TRBJ2-7|.
CASSFGDGSTEQYF
>TRBV6-2/TRBV6-3|TRBJ2-5|TRBD2
CASQTAGVETQYF
>TRBV28|TRBJ2-3|.
CASSGAGAGADTQYF
>TRBV6-2/TRBV6-3|TRBJ1-1|TRBD1
CASSAQGGAFF
>TRBV7-3|TRBJ2-1|.
CASSLTQSSYNEQFF
>TRBV18|TRBJ2-1|.
CASSPGGGLSSYNEQFF
>TRBV20-1|TRBJ2-1|.
CSARDAAQGFGDNEQFF
>TRBV5-4|TRBJ2-5|.
CASSLAGQKETQYF
>TRBV19|TRBJ1-1|.
CASSRAPGPQAEAFF
>TRBV30|TRBJ1-1|TRBD1
CAWMRDRNTEAFF
>TRBV5-1|TRBJ2-3|TRBD2
CASCAGGLTDTQYF
>TRBV28|TRBJ2-2|.
CASSGRIDRDTGISGELFFF
>TRBV6-2/TRBV6-3|TRBJ2-7|TRBD1
CATRTGGVEQYF
>TRBV7-9|TRBJ2-3|TRBD2
CASSLPLAGVDTQYF
>TRBV29-1|TRBJ2-7|TRBD2
CSVGGGTYEQYF
>TRBV7-9|TRBJ2-1|.
CASSLVGGNNEQFF
>TRBV12-3/TRBV12-4|TRBJ2-1|.
CASTEPGQSSYNEQFF